Listed below are T cell receptor beta chains from one sample, sequenced in a study of T cell responses to AZD1222 COVID-19 vaccine. Clones were read by immunoSEQ multiplex PCR, and TCRdb kept only the in-frame ones, dropping some. Of tens of thousands of clones in the sample, around 73% were seen once. The sequences come from peripheral blood, collected on day 0 of AZD1222 vaccination. The receptors were gathered from an adult in good health. Both conserved end residues are part of each CDR3. The D gene is left open where the match is weak. Clone size is not always given. Where it is, it says once, few, many or a class for expanded clones.

clone_size j_call v_call d_call cdr3_aa cdr3_nt
NA TRBJ1-2 TRBV6-5 NA CASSYRAGQSNYGYTF TGTGCCAGCAGTTACCGGGCAGGACAGTCTAACTATGGCTACACCTTC
few TRBJ2-7 TRBV19 TRBD2 CASSSRETDYEQYF TGTGCCAGTAGTTCGCGGGAGACTGACTACGAGCAGTACTTC
NA TRBJ2-7 TRBV10-3 NA CAISKGPRSSYEQYF TGTGCCATCAGTAAGGGGCCCCGGAGCTCCTACGAGCAGTACTTC
NA TRBJ1-1 TRBV11-2 NA CASSLSSGGTEAFF TGTGCCAGCAGCCTCTCTTCTGGTGGGACTGAAGCTTTCTTT
NA TRBJ1-4 TRBV6-5 NA CASSYDGRGEKLFF TGTGCCAGCAGTTACGATGGGAGAGGTGAAAAACTGTTTTTT
few TRBJ1-2 TRBV14 TRBD1 CASSQGDRETYGYTF TGTGCCAGCAGCCAAGGGGACAGGGAGACCTATGGCTACACCTTC
NA TRBJ2-1 TRBV7-6 TRBD2 CATSQGLADYNEQFF TGTGCCACCTCCCAGGGACTAGCGGACTACAATGAGCAGTTCTTC
few TRBJ2-4 TRBV11-2 TRBD1 CASSSPPGQGRDIQYF TGTGCCAGCAGCTCCCCTCCGGGACAGGGAAGGGACATTCAGTACTTC
NA TRBJ2-7 TRBV5-1 TRBD1 CASSFWIKQGDRSYEQYF TGCGCCAGCAGCTTCTGGATTAAACAGGGGGACCGATCCTACGAGCAGTACTTC
NA TRBJ2-5 TRBV24-1 NA CATSDPGAHETQYF TGTGCCACCAGTGACCCAGGGGCCCATGAGACCCAGTACTTC
NA TRBJ2-7 TRBV5-1 TRBD1 CASSLGGTGSYEQYF TGCGCCAGCAGCTTGGGGGGGACAGGCTCCTACGAGCAGTACTTC
NA TRBJ1-6 TRBV7-2 NA CASSLGGGPLHF TGTGCCAGCAGCTTAGGAGGGGGGCCCCTCCACTTT
NA TRBJ2-1 TRBV15 TRBD2 CATSRWREEDEQFF TGTGCCACCAGCAGATGGCGGGAGGAGGATGAGCAGTTCTTC
NA TRBJ2-3 TRBV18 NA CASSPRLTGTDTQYF TGTGCCAGCTCGCCCCGATTGACTGGCACAGATACGCAGTATTTT
NA TRBJ1-5 TRBV19 NA CASSTPEGRQPQHF TGTGCCAGTAGTACCCCCGAGGGGAGGCAGCCCCAGCATTTT
NA TRBJ2-1 TRBV4-3 TRBD2 CASSQVTSGYNEQFF TGCGCCAGCAGCCAAGTTACTAGCGGCTACAATGAGCAGTTCTTC
NA TRBJ2-1 TRBV7-2 TRBD1 CASSLQTGSYNEQFF TGTGCCAGCAGCTTACAGACAGGGTCCTACAATGAGCAGTTCTTC
NA TRBJ2-3 TRBV9 NA CASSVGAVDTDTQYF TGTGCCAGCAGCGTAGGAGCGGTTGACACAGATACGCAGTATTTT
few TRBJ1-2 TRBV28 TRBD1 CASSDRGYGYTF TGTGCCAGCAGCGACAGGGGGTATGGCTACACCTTC
NA TRBJ2-3 TRBV29-1 NA CSGQGGVAPDTQYF TGCAGCGGGCAGGGCGGAGTGGCCCCAGATACGCAGTATTTT
few TRBJ2-7 TRBV11-2 TRBD1 CASSFFVVPPGQSYEQYF TGTGCCAGCAGCTTTTTTGTTGTTCCTCCGGGACAGTCCTACGAGCAGTACTTC
NA TRBJ2-6 TRBV6-5 NA CASSQSGPGANVLTF TGTGCCAGCAGTCAATCCGGACCTGGGGCCAACGTCCTGACTTTC
NA TRBJ2-7 TRBV9 TRBD2 CASSVHPGLATNEQYF TGTGCCAGCAGCGTTCACCCGGGACTAGCGACGAACGAGCAGTACTTC
NA TRBJ1-5 TRBV4-2 NA CASSQKDGTGHQPQHF TGTGCCAGCAGCCAGAAAGACGGAACAGGACATCAGCCCCAGCATTTT
once TRBJ2-7 TRBV10-2 NA CASSDRGSNPYEQYF TGCGCCAGCAGTGACCGGGGGAGTAACCCCTACGAGCAGTACTTC
few TRBJ2-2 TRBV6-5 TRBD2 CASSYFSGSGTGELFF TGTGCCAGCAGTTACTTTAGCGGGAGTGGCACCGGGGAGCTGTTTTTT
NA TRBJ2-5 TRBV6-5 TRBD1 CASSYYRQGGETQYF TGTGCCAGCAGTTACTACCGACAGGGTGGGGAGACCCAGTACTTC
NA TRBJ2-7 TRBV29-1 TRBD1 CSVALTGAVGEQYF TGCAGCGTGGCCTTGACAGGGGCAGTAGGCGAGCAGTACTTC